Here is one TCR beta chain with its context. The repertoire was sequenced with immunoSEQ multiplex PCR; TCRdb's copy has only in-frame clones and lacks some. This sample carries more than 25,000 clones, nearly 90% of them seen once, and the ten largest clones take approximately 4%. The sample belongs to a study of control samples from healthy donors and cancer patients. The CDR3 consists of 15 residues. Trimming stripped 8 bases from V and 1 base from J, with 17 bases between. CDR1 WSHSY and CDR2 SAAADI come from the germline V gene. The chain employs TRBV10-2 and TRBJ1-1, with D possibly TRBD1 on 5 matching bases. The clonotype comes from a female donor with melanoma. The sample consisted of formalin-fixed, paraffin-embedded tissue. CDR3 in DNA: TGCGCCAGCTTCGGGGCAGGGAGAACGAACACTGAAGCTTTCTTT. It translates to CASFGAGRTNTEAFF.